These T cell receptor beta chains were read from a single sample in a study of identical twins. One entry per CDR3 protein, called by TCRdb with MiXCR from the 5' RACE reads. The sample yields 250,000 to 350,000 distinct CDR3 sequences, more than 6.5% seen once. A further study also used this sample, focusing on yellow fever vaccine responses in identical twins.

What was sequenced was memory (CD45RO+) T cells sorted from blood. The receptors originated from a woman under 30 in good health. Both conserved end residues are part of each CDR3.

CDR3aa: CASSQVDMGFTDTQYF; v_gene: TRBV4-1
CDR3aa: CASGRGVPTDTQYF; v_gene: TRBV28
CDR3aa: CSVQTSQPTAASTDTQYF; v_gene: TRBV29-1
CDR3aa: CSAMGGRGTDTQYF; v_gene: TRBV20-1
CDR3aa: CASKDRDGNEKLFF; v_gene: TRBV5-1
CDR3aa: CASSPKETVYNEQFF; v_gene: TRBV6-1
CDR3aa: CASSQGRDRSYGYTF; v_gene: TRBV4-2
CDR3aa: CASSQESDLTRGEQYF; v_gene: TRBV4-2
CDR3aa: CASSLIGTAQETQYF; v_gene: TRBV5-1
CDR3aa: CASSLQGMSGNTIYF; v_gene: TRBV12-3/TRBV12-4
CDR3aa: CASSEGQTANTEAFF; v_gene: TRBV2
CDR3aa: CASSSVQGGNTIYF; v_gene: TRBV6-1
CDR3aa: CASSWTVGDQPQHF; v_gene: TRBV27
CDR3aa: CASSQERYSPLHF; v_gene: TRBV3-1
CDR3aa: CASSRDNSGTYNEQFF; v_gene: TRBV4-1
CDR3aa: CASSLAVGYEQYF; v_gene: TRBV11-2
CDR3aa: CASSSQGTDTQYF; v_gene: TRBV14
CDR3aa: CASSPGSGRSEQYF; v_gene: TRBV18
CDR3aa: CASSQDSLISKNTEAFF; v_gene: TRBV4-2
CDR3aa: CASSSDHFTDTQYF; v_gene: TRBV12-3/TRBV12-4
CDR3aa: CASSPGTGIATSGANVLTF; v_gene: TRBV18
CDR3aa: CASSSLGRWLTGTDTQYF; v_gene: TRBV6-2/TRBV6-3
CDR3aa: CSGRGDTARRGTQYF; v_gene: TRBV29-1
CDR3aa: CASTTGVPSSYEQYF; v_gene: TRBV6-1
CDR3aa: CASSQDRSPMYSPLHF; v_gene: TRBV3-1
CDR3aa: CASGLVTGQYNEQFF; v_gene: TRBV12-5
CDR3aa: CASVTWGMNTEAFF; v_gene: TRBV12-3/TRBV12-4
CDR3aa: CASSQGYNSPLHF; v_gene: TRBV5-1
CDR3aa: CASSPGSLSNSFTDTQYF; v_gene: TRBV18
CDR3aa: CSVVRTQETQYF; v_gene: TRBV29-1
CDR3aa: CASRGRQDQETQYF; v_gene: TRBV12-3/TRBV12-4
CDR3aa: CASRKRQGEAFF; v_gene: TRBV6-5
CDR3aa: CASSLHRDPGKNGYTF; v_gene: TRBV5-6
CDR3aa: CASSPLPGQGATGELFF; v_gene: TRBV5-1
CDR3aa: CAISEYGQRRSSTYEQYF; v_gene: TRBV10-3
CDR3aa: CASSPFRPGRVNYEQYF; v_gene: TRBV18
CDR3aa: CASMRQGQETQYF; v_gene: TRBV6-1
CDR3aa: CSAPTRGSTDTQYF; v_gene: TRBV20-1
CDR3aa: CASSLPGRNTEAFF; v_gene: TRBV19
CDR3aa: CASSASELSTDTQYF; v_gene: TRBV2
CDR3aa: CASFPHSYNEQFF; v_gene: TRBV5-6
CDR3aa: CASSTGPAALSPLHF; v_gene: TRBV19
CDR3aa: CSVEGGPSEQYF; v_gene: TRBV20-1
CDR3aa: CASSQVISDRGRVGSGELFF; v_gene: TRBV4-1
CDR3aa: CASSASTGAGNTIYF; v_gene: TRBV7-6
CDR3aa: CATRLAGSYEQYF; v_gene: TRBV10-3
CDR3aa: CATRKASGAGSEQFF; v_gene: TRBV2
CDR3aa: CASRPGQNEKLFF; v_gene: TRBV3-1
CDR3aa: CASSAGQGRGGYTF; v_gene: TRBV3-1
CDR3aa: CASSLHFGGQGARETQYF; v_gene: TRBV5-5
CDR3aa: CASSPPPWRDNEQFF; v_gene: TRBV27
CDR3aa: CASSLGPPGTGSYNEQFF; v_gene: TRBV5-1
CDR3aa: CASSLDTEQYF; v_gene: TRBV7-9
CDR3aa: CASSLRTGGYTGELFF; v_gene: TRBV7-9
CDR3aa: CASSLGVQGRVGYTF; v_gene: TRBV7-6
CDR3aa: CASSWGGSSYNEQFF; v_gene: TRBV5-6
CDR3aa: CASSQEWTENTGELFF; v_gene: TRBV3-1
CDR3aa: CASRRGASGEQYF; v_gene: TRBV3-1
CDR3aa: CASSLGQAHHGYTF; v_gene: TRBV5-1